The clone carrying this TCR beta chain was seen only once. The data stem from a study of blood T cells in healthy people across ages. Primers used in a second PCR of about 7 to 12 cycles were a sample-barcoded 5' primer and a J-beta primer mix. TCRdb re-called the 5' RACE reads with MiXCR, one entry per CDR3 protein. The sample lists 700,000 to 850,000 distinct CDR3 sequences; about 53% were seen once. The source is a man older than 75 in good health. The sequenced sample was blood.

CDR3 region: CASSLATSGYEQYF. DNA of the CDR3: TGTGCCAGCAGCTTAGCCACTAGTGGGTACGAGCAGTACTTC. V usage is TRBV7-9 and J usage is TRBJ2-7; perhaps TRBD2 as D (5 bases). V was trimmed by 0 bases and J by 4 bases, leaving 10 bases between them. This CDR3 spans 14 amino acids. Germline V gives CDR1 SEHNR, CDR2 FQNEAQ (reference sequence).